This T cell receptor (beta chain) originates from a study of Ad26.COV2.S vaccination and SARS-CoV-2 variants. Across the study: Donor got 5x10^10 or 1x10^11 viral particles of Ad26.COV2.S.

Trimming took off 0 bases at V and 12 bases at J, with 15 bases between the two ends. This CDR3 is 15 amino acids long. Germline CDR1 and CDR2: MNHNS and SASEGT. Treatment noted: 19 received Ad26.COV2.S at low or high dose, single or two shots; about 5 received placebo; per-sample allocation not given. At day 63 after the first vaccine or placebo injection, samples were drawn. Sequenced by immunoSEQ multiplex PCR; TCRdb stores in-frame clones only, minus some. There are 430,000 or so clones in the sample; 80% to 95% occur only once, and approximately 12% lies in the top ten. The input for sequencing was peripheral blood, taken in a trial of Ad26.COV2.S vaccine versus placebo. The chain combines TRBV6-1 with TRBJ1-6; D is possibly TRBD1 (5 bases). This clonotype was obtained from a person between 18 and 65 years old who received the Ad26.COV2.S COVID-19 vaccine or a placebo. CDR3 amino acids: CASSEAGGTNLPLHF. As DNA, the CDR3 is TGTGCCAGCAGTGAAGCGGGGGGGACTAACCTACCCCTCCACTTT.